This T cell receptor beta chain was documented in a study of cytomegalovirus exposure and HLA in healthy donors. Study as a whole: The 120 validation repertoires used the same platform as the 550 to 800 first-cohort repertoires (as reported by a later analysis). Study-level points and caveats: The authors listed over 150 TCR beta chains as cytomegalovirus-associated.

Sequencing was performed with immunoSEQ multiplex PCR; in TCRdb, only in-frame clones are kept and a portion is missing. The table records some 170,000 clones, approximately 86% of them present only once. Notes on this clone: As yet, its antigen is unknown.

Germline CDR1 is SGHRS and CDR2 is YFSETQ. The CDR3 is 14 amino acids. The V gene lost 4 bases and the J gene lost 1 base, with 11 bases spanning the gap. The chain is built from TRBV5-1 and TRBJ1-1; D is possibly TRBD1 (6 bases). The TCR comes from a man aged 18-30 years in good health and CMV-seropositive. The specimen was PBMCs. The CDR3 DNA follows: TGCGCCAGCAGCATACAGGGCCAGAACACTGAAGCTTTCTTT. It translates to CASSIQGQNTEAFF.